This T cell receptor (beta chain) stems from a study of blood T cell repertoires in COVID-19. Measured with immunoSEQ multiplex PCR; TCRdb has only the in-frame clones, and not every one. Here the sample spans about 270,000 clones, about 82% being singletons. Germline V gene sequence: CDR1 WNHNN, CDR2 SYGVQD (reference sequence). The V end lost 2 bases, the J end lost 4 bases, and 8 bases lay between the germline ends. The CDR3 has 14 residues. Sequencing was performed on peripheral blood. The chain joins TRBV10-1 to TRBJ2-2; D may be TRBD1 (5 bases). The clonotype originates from a woman older than 75 with COVID-19, enrolled during active disease. The chain's CDR3 is CASSELGPTGELFF. DNA of the CDR3: TGCGCCAGCAGTGAGCTGGGGCCCACCGGGGAGCTGTTTTTT.